The clone carrying this TCR beta chain was seen a handful of times. Its antigen is undetermined. In germline, CDR1 is MNHNS, CDR2 SASEGT. The CDR3 runs to 15 residues. The V and J ends lost 5 bases and 4 bases respectively, with 17 bases between them. Amplification of TCR beta CDR3 regions was performed using RNA transcripts as template. HTBI primers drove first-round RT-PCR of the TCR CDR3. TCRdb independently ran MiXCR on the multiplex PCR reads; one entry per CDR3 protein. This sample has some 720,000 distinct CDR3 sequences, with 16% found just once. Stable disease denoted Graves' hyperthyroidism without ophthalmopathy progression within 18 months. The hyperthyroidism patients had all been newly diagnosed, and their disease duration was under 2 months. Their ages ranged from 18 to 65 years. Fresh peripheral blood, 10 ml, was the source of the PBMCs. The entry originates in a study of T cells in Graves' hyperthyroidism and ophthalmopathy.

General observations from the study: Among clonotypes expanded in thyroid above 0.001, most were also found in blood.

Specimen: blood. This sequence originates from a man aged 18-30 years with Graves' hyperthyroidism. The chain has TRBV6-1 and TRBJ1-1; D is possibly TRBD1 (6 bases). The CDR3 sequence: CASSPNRVLRTEAFF. CDR3 bases: TGTGCCAGCAGTCCTAACAGGGTGCTGCGCACTGAAGCTTTCTTT.